This TCR beta chain emerged from a study of T cells in Graves' hyperthyroidism and ophthalmopathy. CDR1 MDHEN and CDR2 SYDVKM come from the germline V gene. Trimming took 4 bases from V and 7 from J, leaving 8 bases between them. The CDR3 covers 12 residues. Active moderate-to-severe ophthalmopathy, Clinical Activity Score at least 3, NOSPECS at least 4, under 3 months' duration. TCR beta CDR3 regions were amplified from RNA transcripts. In the first-round RT-PCR of the TCR CDR3, the HTBI primer set was used. TCRdb recomputed calls from the multiplex PCR reads with MiXCR, one row per CDR3 protein. The sample records around 620,000 distinct CDR3 sequences, 13% to 15% being singletons.

The chain combines TRBV28 with TRBJ1-5; no clear D. The TCR originated in a woman younger than 30 with Graves' ophthalmopathy. Material for sequencing was blood. The CDR3 spells CASSWGGQPQHF. Written as DNA, the CDR3 is TGTGCCAGCAGTTGGGGAGGCCAGCCCCAGCATTTT.